This TCR beta chain was documented in a study of T-cell memory formation after mild COVID-19. Study overall: TCR clusters were mostly donor specific.

UMIs and sample barcodes were carried by the TCR alpha and TCR beta cDNA libraries that 5'RACE produced using constant-segment primers. TCRdb re-called the 5' RACE reads with MiXCR, one entry per CDR3 protein. The sample lists approximately 350,000 distinct CDR3 sequences; 13% were seen once. This clonotype occurred a few times. The CDR3 is made up of 13 amino acids. Per germline, CDR1 MNHEY and CDR2 SVGAGI. V was pared by 7 bases and J by 4 bases, with 10 bases between. The chain employs TRBV6-5 and TRBJ2-2; no reliable D call. Sequenced sample: PBMCs or a T cell subset sorted from them (not recorded which). This TCR was recovered from a man between 18 and 35 years old who had mild COVID-19 (a few samples of this study predate the infection). Cell type and time point are not known. CDR3: CASNKGPTGELFF. In DNA, the CDR3 is TGTGCCAGCAACAAGGGCCCCACCGGGGAGCTGTTTTTT.